This passage covers 32 T cell receptor beta chains from one sample sequenced in a study of T cells expressing NK-cell markers. TCRdb re-called the 5' RACE reads and gives one entry per CDR3 protein, without DNA. The sample shows about 550,000 distinct CDR3 sequences, and roughly 3.5% sits with its ten largest clones. The source material was blood T cells: a sorted CD56 or NKG2C T cell subset, CD4+ or CD8+ T cells, or bulk PBMC T cells (not recorded which). These receptor sequences come from a man aged 18 to 29 in good health.

V gene TRBV6-2 or TRBV6-3 combines with J gene TRBJ2-1. This CDR3 region has 16 residues. CDR1 MNHEY and CDR2 SVGEGT come from the germline V gene. The CDR3 loop reads CASSYSELPNRNEQFF.

This chain links TRBV7-2 with TRBJ2-7; TCRdb's D call of TRBD2 is untestable without DNA. CDR1 is SGHTA, CDR2 FQGNSA, per germline. This CDR3 has 13 residues. The CDR3 here is CASGAGGMYEQYF.

J is TRBJ2-2 and V is TRBV25-1; TCRdb's D call, TRBD1, is unchecked because there is no DNA. The germline gives CDR1 MGHDK, CDR2 SYGVNS. The CDR3 consists of 15 residues. This CDR3 reads CASMGGRLVTGELFF.

This chain's CDR3 is CASSLDPGPPYF. The chain carries TRBV5-1 and TRBJ2-5; lacking DNA, the TRBD2 call made by TCRdb goes unchecked. CDR1 is SGHRS and CDR2 is YFSETQ in the germline V gene. CDR3 length: 12 residues.

J is TRBJ2-1 and V is TRBV12-3 or TRBV12-4; TCRdb returns TRBD1, unconfirmable since there is no DNA. The length of the CDR3 is 13 residues. The CDR3 region is CASRMTGVDEQFF.

This chain uses TRBV6-1 with TRBJ2-1; the D call from TCRdb, TRBD1, cannot be confirmed without DNA. This CDR3 is built from 16 residues. Per germline, CDR1 MNHNS and CDR2 SASEGT. The CDR3 sequence is CASSKRESNWGNEQFF.

The chain joins TRBV29-1 to TRBJ2-3; the D gene TCRdb calls, TRBD1, cannot be checked with no DNA. This CDR3 spans 12 amino acids. Germline lookup yields CDR1 SQVTM and CDR2 ANQGSEA. The CDR3: CSVGLGVETQYF.

This chain connects TRBV7-3 to TRBJ2-3; the D gene TCRdb calls, TRBD2, cannot be checked with no DNA. The CDR3 consists of 16 residues. CDR1 SGHTA and CDR2 FQGTGA come from the germline V gene. CDR3 protein: CASSLAPSGRANTQYF.

The J gene is TRBJ2-3, the V gene TRBV4-3; TCRdb gives TRBD2 as the D gene, but with no DNA this cannot be confirmed. The CDR3 is 16 residues long. The germline V gene has CDR1 LGHNA and CDR2 YSLEER. The CDR3 loop is CASSQVPSGRANTQYF.

The gene calls are TRBV24-1 and TRBJ2-7; the TRBD1 assignment by TCRdb is unverifiable without DNA. Germline CDR1 and CDR2: KGHDR and SFDVKD. The CDR3 contains 13 residues. The chain's CDR3 is CATSDASGVEQYF.

The rearrangement uses TRBV20-1 and TRBJ2-7; there is no DNA to check the TCRdb D call of TRBD1. Per germline, CDR1 DFQATT and CDR2 SNEGSKA (reference sequence). The CDR3 sequence is 13 residues long. CDR3: CSAETDRDDEQYF.

The chain uses TRBV20-1 and TRBJ1-1; TCRdb calls TRBD1, which cannot be checked without DNA. CDR3 size: 12 residues. Germline V gene lookup returns CDR1 DFQATT and CDR2 SNEGSKA (reference sequence). CDR3 region: CSARDPGVEAFF.

The chain joins TRBV12-3 or TRBV12-4 to TRBJ1-4; the TCRdb D gene call, TRBD1, has no DNA to confirm it. The CDR3 is 14 amino acids. This CDR3 is CASTRGQGGEKLFF.

V usage is TRBV11-1 and J usage is TRBJ2-1; TCRdb's assignment of TRBD2 cannot be checked, as there is no DNA. Looked up from germline, CDR1 is SGHAT and CDR2 is FQDESV (reference sequence). This CDR3 region has 19 residues. The CDR3 reads CASSPRLAGGPIPFDEQFF.

The V call is TRBV9, the J call TRBJ2-1. CDR3 length equals 16 residues. Germline V gene sequence: CDR1 SGDLS, CDR2 YYNGEE. The CDR3 reads CASSVSAQSSYNEQFF.

The chain employs TRBV7-2 and TRBJ2-3; TCRdb's assignment of TRBD2 cannot be checked, as there is no DNA. The length of the CDR3 is 15 residues. Per the germline V gene, CDR1 is SGHTA and CDR2 is FQGNSA. This CDR3 reads CASSFGGASTDTQYF.

CDR3 loop: CASSSALATGTEAFF. The chain carries TRBV7-8 and TRBJ1-1; the D call of TRBD1 rests on TCRdb alone, since no DNA is present to check it. The CDR3 has 15 amino acids. Germline V gene lookup returns CDR1 SGHVS and CDR2 FQNEAQ.

V usage is TRBV7-2 and J usage is TRBJ2-5; checking the TCRdb D call of TRBD2 is not possible without DNA. The CDR3 loop spans 16 amino acids. Germline V gives CDR1 SGHTA, CDR2 FQGNSA. CDR3 sequence: CASTLPIAGDRETQYF.

J is TRBJ1-2 and V is TRBV2. Germline V lookup: CDR1 SNHLY, CDR2 FYNNEI. The CDR3 loop spans 13 amino acids. The chain's CDR3 is CASSEQTRNGYTF.

The rearrangement links TRBV28 to TRBJ2-1; TCRdb's D call of TRBD2 is untestable without DNA. Germline loops: CDR1 MDHEN, CDR2 SYDVKM. The CDR3 covers 18 residues. The CDR3 loop reads CASSFIGQGLGLGIEQFF. Looking up the rest from reference TRBV28 and TRBJ2-1 gives the full variable domain: DVKVTQSSRYLVKRTGEKVFLECVQDMDHENMFWYRQDPGLGLRLIYFSYDVKMKEKGDIPEGYSVSREKKERFSLILESASTNQTSMYLCASSFIGQGLGLGIEQFFGPGTRLTVL.

The chain recombines TRBV4-1 with TRBJ2-1. The CDR3 runs 14 residues. Looked up from germline, CDR1 is MGHRA and CDR2 is YSYEKL. CDR3 residues: CASSQETQAVEQFF.

The chain carries TRBV12-3 or TRBV12-4 and TRBJ2-3; TCRdb's D gene call, TRBD1, goes unchecked for lack of DNA. This CDR3 is built from 16 residues. CDR3 region: CASRHPGTPRTDTQYF.

This sequence joins TRBV7-9 and TRBJ2-3; TCRdb reports TRBD1, a call that lacks DNA to check it against. From germline, CDR1 is SEHNR and CDR2 FQNEAQ (reference sequence). CDR3 length equals 13 residues. The CDR3 loop reads CATGPLSTDTQYF.

This sequence joins TRBV20-1 and TRBJ1-5; absent DNA, TCRdb's TRBD1 call cannot be checked. Germline assignment: CDR1 DFQATT and CDR2 SNEGSKA (reference sequence). The CDR3 spans 15 residues. This CDR3 is CSAQTGVLSNQPQHF.

This chain connects TRBV20-1 to TRBJ2-1; TCRdb selects TRBD2, and the lack of DNA leaves this call unchecked. The CDR3 is made up of 15 amino acids. Per germline, CDR1 DFQATT and CDR2 SNEGSKA (reference sequence). CDR3 sequence: CSARGTSGSWGEQFF.

V is TRBV12-3 or TRBV12-4 and J is TRBJ2-5. CDR3 length: 15 residues. CDR3 region: CASSLLRPEQETQYF.

The chain employs TRBV9 and TRBJ2-3. Germline assignment: CDR1 SGDLS and CDR2 YYNGEE. This CDR3 is 13 amino acids long. The chain's CDR3 is CASSPRTSDTQYF.

The chain joins TRBV11-2 to TRBJ2-1; TCRdb's D call, TRBD1, is unchecked because there is no DNA. The CDR3 spans 16 residues. Germline V lookup: CDR1 SGHAT, CDR2 FQNNGV. The CDR3 reads CASSLTRRRVYNEQFF.

The chain uses TRBV28 and TRBJ1-3; without DNA, the TCRdb call of TRBD1 cannot be checked. Germline V gene lookup returns CDR1 MDHEN and CDR2 SYDVKM. The CDR3 runs to 12 residues. CDR3 loop: CASGQGLNTIYF.

The chain is built from TRBV28 and TRBJ2-7; with no DNA, the TCRdb D assignment of TRBD2 cannot be verified. CDR3 length: 15 residues. CDR1 and CDR2 (germline): MDHEN, SYDVKM. The CDR3: CASSFELVRIGEQYF.

The chain carries TRBV10-3 and TRBJ1-6; TCRdb reports TRBD1, a call that lacks DNA to check it against. There are 16 residues in the CDR3. Germline V lookup: CDR1 ENHRY, CDR2 SYGVKD. CDR3 protein: CAISRQASSYNSPLHF.

The chain combines TRBV28 with TRBJ1-1. This CDR3 region has 14 residues. Germline-derived CDR1 and CDR2 are MDHEN and SYDVKM. CDR3 residues: CASTTGGGNTEAFF.